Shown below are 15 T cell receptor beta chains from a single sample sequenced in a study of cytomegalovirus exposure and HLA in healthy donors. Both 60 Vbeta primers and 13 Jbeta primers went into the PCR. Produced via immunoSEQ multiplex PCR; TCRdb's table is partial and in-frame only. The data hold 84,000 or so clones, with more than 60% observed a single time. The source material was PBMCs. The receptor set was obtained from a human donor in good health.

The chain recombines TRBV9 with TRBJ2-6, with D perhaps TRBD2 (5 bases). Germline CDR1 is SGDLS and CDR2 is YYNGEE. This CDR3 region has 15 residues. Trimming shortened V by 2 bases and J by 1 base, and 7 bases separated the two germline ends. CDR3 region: CASSVGGSGANVLTF. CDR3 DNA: TGTGCCAGCAGCGTCGGAGGTTCTGGGGCCAACGTCCTGACTTTC.

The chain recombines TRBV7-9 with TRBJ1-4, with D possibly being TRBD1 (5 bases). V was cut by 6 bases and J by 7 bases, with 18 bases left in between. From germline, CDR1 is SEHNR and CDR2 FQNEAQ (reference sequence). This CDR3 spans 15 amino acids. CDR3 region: CASRKVGGFVEKLFF. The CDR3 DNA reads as TGTGCCAGCAGGAAGGTCGGGGGGTTCGTTGAAAAACTGTTTTTT.

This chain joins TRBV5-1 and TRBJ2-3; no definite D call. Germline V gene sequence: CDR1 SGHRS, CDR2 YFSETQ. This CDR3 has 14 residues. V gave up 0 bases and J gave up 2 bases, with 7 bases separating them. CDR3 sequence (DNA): TGCGCCAGCAGCTTGGTCAGCGCCACAGATACGCAGTATTTT. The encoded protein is CASSLVSATDTQYF. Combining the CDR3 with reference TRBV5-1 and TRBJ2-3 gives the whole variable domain KAGVTQTPRYLIKTRGQQVTLSCSPISGHRSVSWYQQTPGQGLQFLFEYFSETQRNKGNFPGRFSGRQFSNSRSEMNVSTLELGDSALYLCASSLVSATDTQYFGPGTRLTVL.

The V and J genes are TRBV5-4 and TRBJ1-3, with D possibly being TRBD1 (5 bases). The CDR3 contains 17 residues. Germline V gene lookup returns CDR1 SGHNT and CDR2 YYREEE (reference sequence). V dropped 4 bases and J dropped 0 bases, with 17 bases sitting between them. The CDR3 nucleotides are TGTGCCAGCAGCCCGGGCGGGGGGATGCCCTCTGGAAACACCATATATTTT. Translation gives CASSPGGGMPSGNTIYF.

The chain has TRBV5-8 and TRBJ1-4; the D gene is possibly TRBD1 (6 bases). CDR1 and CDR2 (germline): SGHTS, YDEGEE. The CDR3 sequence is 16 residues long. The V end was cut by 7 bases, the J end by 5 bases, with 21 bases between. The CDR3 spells CASSLGHGQRNEKLFF. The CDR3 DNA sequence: TGTGCCAGCTCCTTGGGCCACGGACAGAGAAATGAAAAACTGTTTTTT.

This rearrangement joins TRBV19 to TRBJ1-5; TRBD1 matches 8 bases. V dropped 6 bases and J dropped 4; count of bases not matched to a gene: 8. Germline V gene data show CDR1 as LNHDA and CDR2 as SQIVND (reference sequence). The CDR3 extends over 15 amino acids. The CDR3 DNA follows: TGTGCCAGTAGGACAGGACAGGGTCGGAATCAGCCCCAGCATTTT. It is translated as CASRTGQGRNQPQHF.

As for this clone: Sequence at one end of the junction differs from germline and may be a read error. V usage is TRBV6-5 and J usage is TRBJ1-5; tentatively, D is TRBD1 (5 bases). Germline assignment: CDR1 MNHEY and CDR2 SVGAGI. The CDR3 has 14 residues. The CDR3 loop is CASSFADSNQPQNF. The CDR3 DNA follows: TGTGCCAGCAGTTTCGCCGACAGCAATCAGCCCCAGAATTTT.

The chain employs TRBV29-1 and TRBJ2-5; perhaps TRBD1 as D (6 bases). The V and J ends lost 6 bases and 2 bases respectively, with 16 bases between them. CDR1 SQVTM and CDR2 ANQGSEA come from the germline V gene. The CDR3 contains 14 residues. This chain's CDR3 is CSVPGWGRQETQYF. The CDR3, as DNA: TGCAGCGTCCCTGGCTGGGGGCGACAAGAGACCCAGTACTTC.

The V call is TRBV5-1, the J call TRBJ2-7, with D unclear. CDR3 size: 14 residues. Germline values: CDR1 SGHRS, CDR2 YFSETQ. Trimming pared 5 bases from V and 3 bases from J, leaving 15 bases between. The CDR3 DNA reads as TGCGCCAGCAGTTACGGGTCACCCAACTACGAGCAGTACTTC. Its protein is CASSYGSPNYEQYF.

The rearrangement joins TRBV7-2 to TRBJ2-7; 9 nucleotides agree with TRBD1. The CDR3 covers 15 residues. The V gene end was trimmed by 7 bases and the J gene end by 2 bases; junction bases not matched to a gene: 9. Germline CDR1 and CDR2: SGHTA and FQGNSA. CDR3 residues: CASKEGGQGTYEQYF. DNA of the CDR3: TGTGCCAGCAAGGAAGGGGGACAGGGTACCTACGAGCAGTACTTC.

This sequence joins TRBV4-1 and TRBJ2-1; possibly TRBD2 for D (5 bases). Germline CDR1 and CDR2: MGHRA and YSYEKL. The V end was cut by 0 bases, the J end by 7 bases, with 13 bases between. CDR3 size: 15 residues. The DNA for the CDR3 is TGCGCCAGCAGCCAAGACCCGGGAAAGGGAAATGAGCAGTTCTTC. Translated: CASSQDPGKGNEQFF.

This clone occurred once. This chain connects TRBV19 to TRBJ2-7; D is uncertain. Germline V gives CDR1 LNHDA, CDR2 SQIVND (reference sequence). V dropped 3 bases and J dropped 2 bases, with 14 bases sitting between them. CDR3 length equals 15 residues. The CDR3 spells CASSMGSTLPYEQYF. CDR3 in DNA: TGTGCCAGTAGTATGGGCAGCACCCTTCCCTACGAGCAGTACTTC. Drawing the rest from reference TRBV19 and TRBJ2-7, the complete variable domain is DGGITQSPKYLFRKEGQNVTLSCEQNLNHDAMYWYRQDPGQGLRLIYYSQIVNDFQKGDIAEGYSVSREKKESFPLTVTSAQKNPTAFYLCASSMGSTLPYEQYFGPGTRLTVT.

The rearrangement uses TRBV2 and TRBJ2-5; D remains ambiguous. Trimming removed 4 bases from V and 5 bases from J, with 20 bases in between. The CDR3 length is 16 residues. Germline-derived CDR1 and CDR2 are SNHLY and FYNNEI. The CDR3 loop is CASSVALNAKRETQYF. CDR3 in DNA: TGTGCCAGCAGTGTCGCTCTAAACGCAAAACGGGAGACCCAGTACTTC.

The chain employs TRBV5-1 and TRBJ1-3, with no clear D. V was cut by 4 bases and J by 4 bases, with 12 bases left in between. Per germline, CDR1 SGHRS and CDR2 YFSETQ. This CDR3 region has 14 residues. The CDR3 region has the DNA TGCGCCAGCAGCCTTAACAGAGAAGGAAACACCATATATTTT. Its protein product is CASSLNREGNTIYF.

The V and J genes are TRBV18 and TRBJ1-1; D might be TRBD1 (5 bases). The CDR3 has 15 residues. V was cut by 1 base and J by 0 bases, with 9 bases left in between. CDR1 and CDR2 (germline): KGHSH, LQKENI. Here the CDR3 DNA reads TGTGCCAGCTCACCACGCGGGACGGTGAACACTGAAGCTTTCTTT. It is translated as CASSPRGTVNTEAFF.